This T cell receptor (beta chain) is from a study of T cell responses to AZD1222 COVID-19 vaccine. General study points: Among the donors, most were white British and more were female, and clonal diversity was possibly underestimated. When two AZD1222 doses had been given, Spike-specific TCR breadth and depth rose.

Germline CDR1 and CDR2: MNHEY and SMNVEV (reference sequence). Trimming removed 3 bases at V and 10 bases at J, with 13 bases between. This CDR3 has 14 amino acids. Sequencing was performed with immunoSEQ multiplex PCR; in TCRdb, only in-frame clones are kept and a portion is missing. The repertoire has some 79,000 clones, 80% of them found once; the top ten carry 47%. This clone was seen more than once but under ten times. The antigen remains unidentified. Second-dose timings of about 4 or about 12 weeks were pooled. The sequence derives from an adult who received the AZD1222 COVID-19 vaccine. The sequencing used peripheral blood, collected 28 days after the second AZD1222 dose. The rearrangement links TRBV27 to TRBJ1-6; D perhaps matches TRBD1 (5 bases). The CDR3 DNA reads as TGTGCCAGCAGTTTGGGGGGACCCTACTCACCCCTCCACTTT. It codes for CASSLGGPYSPLHF.